Detailed here is one T cell receptor beta chain. The sample originates from a study of patients and donors after allogeneic stem cell transplantation. Using its own MiXCR run on the RT-PCR reads, TCRdb lists one record per CDR3 protein. The table lists roughly 940,000 distinct CDR3 sequences, about a sixth of them singletons. Trimming left V 6 bases short and J 2 bases short, with 14 bases between. CDR1 and CDR2 from the germline V gene are MDHEN and SYDVKM. The CDR3 consists of 14 residues. The receptor's source is a human donor who was either an allogeneic HSCT recipient or a stem cell or donor lymphocyte infusion donor (not recorded which). It is not recorded whose cells these are; they may come from a transplant donor. The specimen was blood, either unsorted or a sorted T cell fraction (not recorded which). The chain is built from TRBV28 and TRBJ2-7; possible D gene TRBD1, 6 bases. CDR3 sequence: CASSPGTQPYEQYF. CDR3 DNA: TGTGCCAGCAGCCCGGGGACACAACCCTACGAGCAGTACTTC. Drawing the rest from reference TRBV28 and TRBJ2-7, the complete variable domain is DVKVTQSSRYLVKRTGEKVFLECVQDMDHENMFWYRQDPGLGLRLIYFSYDVKMKEKGDIPEGYSVSREKKERFSLILESASTNQTSMYLCASSPGTQPYEQYFGPGTRLTVT.